The entry that follows covers one T cell receptor beta chain sequence. The data were obtained in a study of response to subunit inactivated influenza vaccine. TCRdb called the RT-PCR reads again in MiXCR, with one record for every CDR3 protein. Among around 850,000 distinct CDR3 sequences listed, approximately 17% were seen once. CDR1 MNHNS and CDR2 SASEGT come from the germline V gene. This CDR3 region has 13 residues. Trimming pared 6 bases from V and 2 bases from J, leaving 9 bases between. The starting material was PBMCs from blood, obtained 4 to 6 days after vaccination. The source is a man aged 45-65 years who received an inactivated influenza vaccine. The chain recombines TRBV6-1 with TRBJ2-3; D possibly corresponds to TRBD2 (5 bases). This chain's CDR3 is CASRREHTDTQYF. The DNA of the CDR3 is TGTGCCAGCAGGAGGGAACACACAGATACGCAGTATTTT.